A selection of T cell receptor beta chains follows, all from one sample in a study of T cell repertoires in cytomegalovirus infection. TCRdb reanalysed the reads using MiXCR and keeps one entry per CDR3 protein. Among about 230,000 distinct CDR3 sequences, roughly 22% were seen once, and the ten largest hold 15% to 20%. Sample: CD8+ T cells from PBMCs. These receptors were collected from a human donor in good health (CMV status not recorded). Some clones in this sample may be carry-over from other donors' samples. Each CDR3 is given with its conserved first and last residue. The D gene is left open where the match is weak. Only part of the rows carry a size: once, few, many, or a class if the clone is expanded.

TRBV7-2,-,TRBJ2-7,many,TGTGCCAGCAGCCCGAGACCTACAGCCTACGAGCAGTACTTC,CASSPRPTAYEQYF
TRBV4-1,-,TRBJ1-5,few,TGCGCCAGCAGCCCCCGGGAAGGGGGTGGGCCCCAGCATTTT,CASSPREGGGPQHF
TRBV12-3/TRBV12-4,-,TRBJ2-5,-,TGTGCCAGCAGCCGGGACTTTGTAAAAGAGACCCAGTACTTC,CASSRDFVKETQYF
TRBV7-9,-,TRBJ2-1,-,TGTGCCAGCAGCCGAGTCGGGGGCCAGAGCTCCTACAATGAGCAGTTCTTC,CASSRVGGQSSYNEQFF
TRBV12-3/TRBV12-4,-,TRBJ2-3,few,TGTGCCAGCAGTTTACCCTTAGGAGAGACAGATACGCAGTATTTT,CASSLPLGETDTQYF
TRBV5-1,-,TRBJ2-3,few,TGCGCCAGCAGCTTCGCGGGCGGGACTAGCACAGATACGCAGTATTTT,CASSFAGGTSTDTQYF
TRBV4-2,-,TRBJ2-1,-,TGTGCCAGCAGCCAAGAAAGGGGGGGCCTAAATGAGCAGTTCTTC,CASSQERGGLNEQFF
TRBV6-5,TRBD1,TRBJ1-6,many,TGTGCCAGCAGTTATTGGGTAGGGGGCGCGGAATCACCCCTCCACTTT,CASSYWVGGAESPLHF
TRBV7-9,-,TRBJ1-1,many,TGTGCCAGCAGCTTAGATTCTGGCGCTGAAGCTTTCTTT,CASSLDSGAEAFF
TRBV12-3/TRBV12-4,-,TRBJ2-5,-,TGTGCCAGCAGTTCGAGTACCAGCGGGACCCAGTACTTC,CASSSSTSGTQYF
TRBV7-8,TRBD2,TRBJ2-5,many,TGTGCCAGCAGCCTAGACGGTAGCGGGGGGGCCGTCGGAGGAAAGACCCAGTACTTC,CASSLDGSGGAVGGKTQYF
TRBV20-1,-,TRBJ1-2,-,TGCAGTGCCTCCGGGTCACCTGAGGACTATGGCTACACCTTC,CSASGSPEDYGYTF
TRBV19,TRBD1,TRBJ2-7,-,TGTGCCAGTAGTAGTCCCGGGACAGGATCCTTCGGAGAGCAGTACTTC,CASSSPGTGSFGEQYF
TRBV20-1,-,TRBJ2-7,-,TGCAGTGCTGGTGCTTCTACCCAGGGGGAGCAGTACTTC,CSAGASTQGEQYF
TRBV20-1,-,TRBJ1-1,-,TGCAGTGCTAGAGAGCGTCCAATGAACACTGAAGCTTTCTTT,CSARERPMNTEAFF
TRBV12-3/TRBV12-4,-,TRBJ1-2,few,TGTGCCAGCAGTTTGTCCCACAGTGGGGTAGGCTACACCTTC,CASSLSHSGVGYTF
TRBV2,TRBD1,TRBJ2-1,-,TGTGCCAGCAAACGGTGGACAGGCGATGAGCAGTTCTTC,CASKRWTGDEQFF
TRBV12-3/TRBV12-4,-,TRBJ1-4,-,TGTGCCAGCAGTTTAAGGGCAGGGACCGATGAAAAACTGTTTTTT,CASSLRAGTDEKLFF
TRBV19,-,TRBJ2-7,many,TGTGCCAGTAGTATAGGGGGCAGTAACTCCTACGAGCAGTACTTC,CASSIGGSNSYEQYF
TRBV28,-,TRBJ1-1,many,TGTGCCAGCAGCCAATTGGGGGACTTACATAGTCAGGCTTTCTTT,CASSQLGDLHSQAFF
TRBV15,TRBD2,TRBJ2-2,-,TGTGCCACCAGCAGAGATCTAGGCGGGGGACTAAACACCGGGGAGCTGTTTTTT,CATSRDLGGGLNTGELFF
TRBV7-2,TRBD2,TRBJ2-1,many,TGTGCCAGCAGCTGGCCCCCGGGACTAGCGGGGTCAAACAATGAGCAGTTCTTC,CASSWPPGLAGSNNEQFF
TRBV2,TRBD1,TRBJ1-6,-,TGTGCCAGCAGGGAAGGACAGGGGTTGGATTCACCCCTCCACTTT,CASREGQGLDSPLHF
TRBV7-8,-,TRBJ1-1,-,TGTGCCAGCATCCACTCGACGGCCATGAACACTGAAGCTTTCTTT,CASIHSTAMNTEAFF
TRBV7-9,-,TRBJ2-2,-,TGTGCCAGCAGGTCAACCGGGACCTGGGTGACCGGGGAGCTGTTTTTT,CASRSTGTWVTGELFF
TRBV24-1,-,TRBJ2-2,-,TGTGCCACCGGCCACCCTACCGGGGAGCTGTTTTTT,CATGHPTGELFF
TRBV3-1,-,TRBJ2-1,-,TGTGCCAGCAGCCAAGTTTCCAGCGGTCGGAATGAGCAGTTCTTC,CASSQVSSGRNEQFF
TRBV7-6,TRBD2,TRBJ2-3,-,TGTGCCAGCAGCTTCTCCTCGACTAGCGGTCTCAAGGATACGCAGTATTTT,CASSFSSTSGLKDTQYF
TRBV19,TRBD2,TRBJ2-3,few,TGTGCCAGTAGTATCTTAGCGGGGGGCACAGATACGCAGTATTTT,CASSILAGGTDTQYF
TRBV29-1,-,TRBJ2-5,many,TGCAGCGTTGACCTAGGGGTGGAGACCCAGTACTTC,CSVDLGVETQYF
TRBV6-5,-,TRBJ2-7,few,TGTGCCAGCAGTCCAACCGTCTCAAAGCACTACGAGCAGTACTTC,CASSPTVSKHYEQYF
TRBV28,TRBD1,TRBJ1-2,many,TGTGCCATACAGGGGGACTATGGCTACACCTTC,CAIQGDYGYTF
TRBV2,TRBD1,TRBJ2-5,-,TGTGCCACCAAGACAGGGGGAGAGACCCAGTACTTC,CATKTGGETQYF
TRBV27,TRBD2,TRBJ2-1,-,TGTGCCAGCAGTTTCCCGGGACTAGCGGGGTCCTACAATGAGCAGTTCTTC,CASSFPGLAGSYNEQFF
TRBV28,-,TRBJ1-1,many,TGTGCCAGCAGTTTAGTACAGCTCATGAACACTGAAGCTTTCTTT,CASSLVQLMNTEAFF
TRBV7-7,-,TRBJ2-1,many,TGTGCCAGCAGCTTAGAAAGTTGGGGCGAGCAGTTCTTC,CASSLESWGEQFF
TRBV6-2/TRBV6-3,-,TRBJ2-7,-,TGTGCCAGCAGTTACGACTCCTTGGAGCAGTACTTC,CASSYDSLEQYF
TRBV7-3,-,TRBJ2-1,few,TGTGCCAGCAGCTTAGGGGTAAACGGAAACAATGAGCAGTTCTTC,CASSLGVNGNNEQFF
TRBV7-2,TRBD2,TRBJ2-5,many,TGTGCCAGCAGCTTATCGCGGGCGGGGGGGCGAGAGACCCAGTACTTC,CASSLSRAGGRETQYF
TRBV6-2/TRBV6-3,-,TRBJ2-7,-,TGTGCCAGCAGCAAACTAGAATCCTCCTACGAGCAGTACTTC,CASSKLESSYEQYF
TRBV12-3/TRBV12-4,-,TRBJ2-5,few,TGTGCCAGCAGTTTTCCCGCGGAGACCCAGTACTTC,CASSFPAETQYF
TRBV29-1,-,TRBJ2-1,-,TGCAGCGCCCTGCAGGGCAATGAGCAGTTCTTC,CSALQGNEQFF
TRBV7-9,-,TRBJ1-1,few,TGTGCCAGCAGCTACGGGGGGCCGGTCACTGAAGCTTTCTTT,CASSYGGPVTEAFF
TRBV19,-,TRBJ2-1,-,TGTGCCAGTAGTGGCTTTTCCGGGCCGATACCCTCCTACAATGAGCAGTTCTTC,CASSGFSGPIPSYNEQFF
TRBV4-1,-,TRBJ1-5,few,TGCGCCAGCAGCCAAGGTGTTCAGGGAAGCGAGCCCCAGCATTTT,CASSQGVQGSEPQHF
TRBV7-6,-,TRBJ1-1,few,TGTGCCAGCAGCTTAGGGGACTTCACTGAAGCTTTCTTT,CASSLGDFTEAFF
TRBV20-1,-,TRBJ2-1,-,TGCAGTGCTAGAGGTGACAGCGACAATGAGCAGTTCTTC,CSARGDSDNEQFF
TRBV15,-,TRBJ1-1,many,TGTGCCACCAGCACGTGGGGAGGCACTGAAGCTTTCTTT,CATSTWGGTEAFF
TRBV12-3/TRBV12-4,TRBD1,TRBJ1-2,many,TGTGCCAGCAACACAGGGGGCCGAGACTTCCACTATGGCTACACCTTC,CASNTGGRDFHYGYTF
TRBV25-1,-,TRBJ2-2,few,TGTGCCAGCAGTGAATACACGGGGGCGAACACCGGGGAGCTGTTTTTT,CASSEYTGANTGELFF
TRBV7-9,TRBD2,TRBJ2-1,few,TGTGCCAGCAGTCAGGGGACTAGCGGGGAAACCGAGCAGTTCTTC,CASSQGTSGETEQFF